The present T cell receptor (beta chain) was sequenced within a study of naive and memory T cell subsets (dated by TCRdb to about 2017). Study-wide context: In the figure summarizing the skin biopsy and whole blood samples, 10 or so blood donors, 7 tuberculin skin test biopsies and 3 saline control biopsies were reported. PCR2 was typically a SYBR Green qPCR stopped at a set threshold; low-input samples could instead use end-point PCR (approximately 6 cycles).

V and J lose 2 bases and 1 base, and a span of 13 bases separates them. The germline V gene (reference sequence) gives CDR1 as MNHNY and CDR2 as SVGAGI. The cysteine opens and the phenylalanine closes a CDR3 of 16 amino acids. Only the CDR3 portion is preserved as DNA: 48 bases, with reading frame beginning at the first base. This clonotype was recorded many times. Its antigen is currently not known. No quality values exist for individual bases; no much larger clone is one base distant. The method was 5' RACE. The ligated cDNA was amplified in four rounds of PCR with nested alpha and beta constant region primers together with the SP2 primer. For the blood and skin samples, TCR RNA was reverse transcribed with SuperScript IV using primers for the alpha and beta constant regions. T4 RNA ligase 1 was used to ligate an oligonucleotide containing the Illumina SP2 primer and a UMI to the 3' end of the cDNA. To prevent hairpin formation, the 12-nucleotide UMI was made up of two random hexamers with an eight-base spacer between them. TCR alpha and beta chain libraries were processed separately from the second PCR onward, with dual indexing for multiplexing. After pooling, the indexed libraries were analyzed by capillary electrophoresis and sequenced on either an Illumina MiSeq or NextSeq. Libraries were spiked with PhiX DNA at about 4.5-7.5% so that base diversity was increased and cluster recognition was improved. The authors' analysis ran thus. Demultiplexor pulled UMIs out of read 2, joined the UMIs with the TCR sequence from read 1, and separated reads according to sample indices. Decombinator identified V and J genes and V-J junctions and gave each TCR a five-part identifier that included V and J deletions. UMIs were used by Collapsinator to correct sequencing errors and PCR amplification heterogeneity, so that a UMI-based abundance was obtained for each TCR. CDR3Translator turned identifiers into nucleotide sequence, translated the nucleotide sequence into amino acids, and pulled out CDR3 regions based on terminal motifs. Error-corrected counts of alpha and beta TCRs from blood and skin were compared after being normalized to the amount of input RNA. TCRdb passed the public sequencing reads through fastp at Q25 and MiXCR, retaining productive beta sequences. Rows are unified per CDR3 protein, each entry keeping the most common DNA and genes. The V and J calls were determined by TCRdb, not by the authors. Present in this sample are 58,000 or so distinct CDR3 sequences, over 6% of which were seen just once. The ten most abundant clones make up roughly 9.8% of the sample.

What the authors observed across the whole study: The RNA-based method was acknowledged as potentially sensitive to TCR transcript changes with T cell activation and differentiation.

The study described a robust, sensitive protocol for amplifying, sequencing and analyzing TCRs, using 3' ligation of a UMI-containing oligonucleotide to TCR cDNA. For whole blood analysis, less than 3 ml of peripheral blood was collected from healthy adult volunteers into Tempus tubes, and RNA was extracted following the manufacturer's instructions. Before reverse transcription, total RNA that had not been cell sorted was treated with RQ1 DNase, with a target input of roughly 1 to 1,100 ng. Libraries were prepared from skin biopsies and whole blood so that pipeline robustness could be tested in samples in which T cells form a minority population.

The receptor comes from a female donor in good health. This receptor chain uses TRBV6-6 and TRBJ2-3; the D gene is perhaps TRBD1, from 5 matching bases. The DNA sequence follows: TGTGCCAGCAGTTACCCTCCTGACAGACGCACAGATACGCAGTATTTT. Its protein reads: CASSYPPDRRTDTQYF.